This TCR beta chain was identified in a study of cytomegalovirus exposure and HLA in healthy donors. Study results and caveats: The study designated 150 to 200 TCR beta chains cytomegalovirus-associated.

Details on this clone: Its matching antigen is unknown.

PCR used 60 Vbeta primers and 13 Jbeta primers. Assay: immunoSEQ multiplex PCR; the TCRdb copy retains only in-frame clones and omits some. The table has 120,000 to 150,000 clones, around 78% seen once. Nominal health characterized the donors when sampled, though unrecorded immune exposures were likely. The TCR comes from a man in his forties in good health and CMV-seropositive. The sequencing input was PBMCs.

Here the CDR3 DNA reads TGTGCCAGCAGCCACACCCGGGACAGGGATGAAAAACTGTTTTTT. Amino acid sequence: CASSHTRDRDEKLFF. The chain joins TRBV4-2 to TRBJ1-4; 9 positions match TRBD1. CDR1 and CDR2 (germline): LGHNA, YNFKEQ. Trimming removed 3 bases from V and 6 bases from J; junction bases left unmatched: 5. The CDR3 runs to 15 residues.